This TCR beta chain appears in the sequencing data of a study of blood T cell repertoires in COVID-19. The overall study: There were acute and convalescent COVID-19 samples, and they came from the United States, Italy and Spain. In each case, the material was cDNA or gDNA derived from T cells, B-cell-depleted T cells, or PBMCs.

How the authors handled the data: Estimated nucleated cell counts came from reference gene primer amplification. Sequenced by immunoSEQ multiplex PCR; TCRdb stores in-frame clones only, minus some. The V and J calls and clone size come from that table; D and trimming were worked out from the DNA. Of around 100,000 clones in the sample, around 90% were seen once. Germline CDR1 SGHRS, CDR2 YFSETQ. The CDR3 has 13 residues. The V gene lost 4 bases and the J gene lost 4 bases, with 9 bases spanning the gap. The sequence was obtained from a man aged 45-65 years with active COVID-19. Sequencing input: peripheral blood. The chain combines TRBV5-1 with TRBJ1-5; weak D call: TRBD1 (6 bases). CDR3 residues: CASSTDRNQPQHF. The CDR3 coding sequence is TGCGCCAGCAGCACCGACAGGAATCAGCCCCAGCATTTT.